Each of the 30 T cell receptor beta chains below was sequenced from the same sample in a study of T cell responses to AZD1222 COVID-19 vaccine. Some clones are missing from TCRdb's copy, which holds only in-frame ones; the method was immunoSEQ multiplex PCR. The sample lists 90,000 to 110,000 clones, around 87% occurring once. The specimen comprised peripheral blood, sampled 28 days after the second AZD1222 dose. These receptors were taken from an adult who received the AZD1222 COVID-19 vaccine.

The chain joins TRBV7-8 to TRBJ2-1; 12 bases map to TRBD2. Germline trimming cut 4 bases from V and 8 bases from J; bases unmatched to any gene: 12. CDR3 length equals 17 residues. Germline assignment: CDR1 SGHVS and CDR2 FQNEAQ. The CDR3, as DNA: TGTGCCAGCAGCTCCATGACTAGCGGGAGTGGTAGACATGAGCAGTTCTTC. This encodes CASSSMTSGSGRHEQFF.

The count of this clone is one. This chain's CDR3 is CASSPGQEPYNEQFF. The CDR3 DNA reads TGTGCCAGCAGCCCAGGACAAGAACCTTACAATGAGCAGTTCTTC. The chain combines TRBV3-1 (or the pseudogene TRBV3-2) with TRBJ2-1; TRBD1 might be the D (5 bases). The germline V gene has CDR1 LGHDT and CDR2 YNNKEL (reference sequence). The V end was cut by 4 bases, the J end by 4 bases, with 14 bases between. CDR3 length equals 15 residues.

The chain employs TRBV10-3 and TRBJ1-1, with unresolved D. The V gene's germline CDR1 is ENHRY and CDR2 SYGVKD. This CDR3 has 13 amino acids. Trimming stripped 10 bases from V and 3 bases from J, with 15 bases between. The CDR3 is CATLRTDYTEAFF. The CDR3 region has the DNA TGTGCCACCCTCCGGACGGACTACACTGAAGCTTTCTTT.

The chain employs TRBV2 and TRBJ2-7, with 10 nucleotides matching TRBD1. Germline V gene sequence: CDR1 SNHLY, CDR2 FYNNEI. Trimming took 8 bases from V and 3 from J; bases not matched to a gene: 1. The CDR3 is 12 amino acids. The CDR3 spells CASRTGGYEQYF. The CDR3 region has the DNA TGTGCCAGCCGGACAGGGGGCTACGAGCAGTACTTC.

V is TRBV25-1 and J is TRBJ2-7; D is uncertain. The germline CDR1 and CDR2 sequences are MGHDK and SYGVNS. V lost 3 bases and J lost 4, with 7 bases in between. This CDR3 has 12 amino acids. CDR3 nucleotide sequence: TGTGCCAGCAGTGACCGAAGGTACGAGCAGTACTTC. Its protein product is CASSDRRYEQYF.

The rearrangement links TRBV30 to TRBJ1-1, with D possibly TRBD1 on 6 matching bases. There are 12 residues in the CDR3. Germline lookup yields CDR1 GTSNPN and CDR2 SVGIG (reference sequence). Trimming removed 3 bases from V and 11 bases from J, with 16 bases in between. DNA for the CDR3: TGTGCCTGGAGAGAGGCAGGGGCTTGGGCTTTCTTT. This encodes CAWREAGAWAFF.

The chain combines TRBV19 with TRBJ2-7; the match to TRBD1 covers 10 bases. The CDR3 is 17 amino acids. Germline CDR1 and CDR2: LNHDA and SQIVND (reference sequence). Trimming at V came to 3 bases and at J to 6 bases, leaving 14 bases not matched to a gene. The CDR3 region has the DNA TGTGCCAGTAGTATCAGGTCGGGCGGGACAGGGGTCGGCGAGCAGTACTTC. This codes for CASSIRSGGTGVGEQYF.

This chain uses TRBV7-9 with TRBJ2-5; D ambiguous. V was shortened by 3 bases and J by 3 bases, with 8 bases between the two germline ends. The CDR3 sequence is 13 residues long. Per germline, CDR1 SEHNR and CDR2 FQNEAQ (reference sequence). CDR3 amino acids: CASSFPNEETQYF. The CDR3 DNA is TGTGCCAGCAGCTTTCCCAACGAAGAGACCCAGTACTTC.

This chain's CDR3 is CASTQLDQSAEAFF. In DNA, the CDR3 is TGTGCCAGCACTCAGTTGGACCAAAGCGCTGAAGCTTTCTTT. The rearrangement links TRBV2 to TRBJ1-1; D not resolved. This CDR3 is 14 amino acids long. Trimming removed 7 bases from V and 6 bases from J, with 18 bases in between. Per the germline V gene, CDR1 is SNHLY and CDR2 is FYNNEI.

This rearrangement joins TRBV24-1 to TRBJ2-2, with D hard to call. This CDR3 is 15 amino acids long. The germline CDR1 and CDR2 sequences are KGHDR and SFDVKD. Trimming removed 1 base at V and 3 bases at J, with 8 bases between. CDR3 sequence: CATSDFADYTGELFF. The CDR3 coding sequence is TGTGCCACCAGTGATTTCGCAGACTACACCGGGGAGCTGTTTTTT.

This chain links TRBV9 with TRBJ1-3; no firm D call. This CDR3 region has 13 residues. Trimming pared 0 bases from V and 4 bases from J, leaving 5 bases between. The germline V gene has CDR1 SGDLS and CDR2 YYNGEE. The CDR3 spells CASSVEGGNTIYF. Here the CDR3 DNA reads TGTGCCAGCAGCGTAGAAGGAGGAAACACCATATATTTT.

The rearrangement joins TRBV5-1 to TRBJ2-7; D uncertain. V lost 0 bases, J lost 5 bases, and 15 bases lay in between. CDR1 and CDR2 from the germline V gene are SGHRS and YFSETQ. The CDR3 runs to 15 residues. Written as DNA, the CDR3 is TGCGCCAGCAGCTTGGTGGCTAGTTTGGCCAACGAGCAGTACTTC. Its translation: CASSLVASLANEQYF.

This clone was seen just once. The chain couples TRBV18 to TRBJ1-3; D ambiguous. Germline CDR1 is KGHSH and CDR2 is LQKENI. V dropped 3 bases and J dropped 3 bases, with 0 bases sitting between them. The CDR3 length is 11 residues. CDR3 sequence: CASSPGNTIYF. The CDR3 DNA sequence: TGTGCCAGCTCACCTGGAAACACCATATATTTT.

The V call is TRBV2, the J call TRBJ1-4; TRBD1 matches at 8 bases. The J segment lost 7 bases and the V segment lost 9 bases, leaving 10 bases of the junction unmatched. The length of the CDR3 is 14 residues. In germline, CDR1 is SNHLY, CDR2 FYNNEI. Here the CDR3 reads CASWTGNDGEKLFF. CDR3 in DNA: TGTGCCAGTTGGACAGGGAATGACGGTGAAAAACTGTTTTTT.

This clone was seen just once. The genes are TRBV4-3 and TRBJ2-2; D gene uncertain. CDR1 is LGHNA, CDR2 YSLEER, per germline. Trimming cost V 4 bases and J 6 bases, with 18 bases left between them. The length of the CDR3 is 16 residues. CDR3 sequence: CASSPSGSSDAGELFF. Here the CDR3 DNA reads TGCGCCAGCAGCCCGTCTGGGTCCTCAGACGCCGGGGAGCTGTTTTTT.

The chain carries TRBV28 and TRBJ2-7; D remains unclear. V was clipped by 6 bases and J by 10 bases, with 7 bases between them. There are 9 residues in the CDR3. Per germline, CDR1 MDHEN and CDR2 SYDVKM. The CDR3 loop reads CASSPFQYF. The CDR3 nucleotides read TGTGCCAGCAGCCCTTTCCAGTACTTC.

V gene TRBV6-1 combines with J gene TRBJ2-7, with a possible D match to TRBD2 (10 bases). Germline V gene lookup returns CDR1 MNHNS and CDR2 SASEGT. The CDR3 totals 19 residues. Deletions cut 3 bases from V and 5 bases from J, with 29 bases between. The CDR3 here is CASSDDRGFLAGVGNEQYF. CDR3 nucleotides: TGTGCCAGCAGTGATGACAGGGGGTTTCTAGCGGGAGTGGGGAACGAGCAGTACTTC.

This rearrangement joins TRBV28 to TRBJ1-6; D gene uncertain. Germline assignment: CDR1 MDHEN and CDR2 SYDVKM. The V and J ends lost 7 bases and 14 bases respectively, with 24 bases between them. This CDR3 contains 15 residues. For the CDR3, the DNA is TGTGCCAGCACTCTGGGCGTCAGGTCCTTTCGGGCCCTCCACTTT. Residues: CASTLGVRSFRALHF.

The chain joins TRBV7-7 to TRBJ2-2, with 9 nucleotides matching TRBD2. V lost 2 bases to trimming and J lost 2 bases; unmatched junction nucleotides: 9. The CDR3 runs 18 residues. Germline CDR1 is SSHAT and CDR2 is FNYEAQ (reference sequence). The CDR3 DNA is TGTGCCAGCAGCTTACTACGACTAGCGGAAACTAACACCGGGGAGCTGTTTTTT. This encodes CASSLLRLAETNTGELFF.

The chain joins TRBV23-1 to TRBJ1-5; D not resolved. TRBV23-1 is an ORF for which the function is uncertain. V lost 4 bases to trimming and J lost 0 bases, with 7 bases between them. This CDR3 region has 14 residues. Here the CDR3 DNA reads TGCGCCAGCAGTCGGGTAGATAGCAATCAGCCCCAGCATTTT. Translating gives CASSRVDSNQPQHF.

Here the CDR3 reads CASSPLRGGEETQYF. The CDR3 coding sequence is TGTGCCAGCAGCCCTCTTAGAGGCGGAGAAGAGACCCAGTACTTC. The rearrangement uses TRBV13 and TRBJ2-5; D is undetermined. Germline V gene data show CDR1 as PRHDT and CDR2 as FYEKMQ (reference sequence). This CDR3 is built from 15 residues. Deletions cut 5 bases from V and 3 bases from J, with 16 bases between.

The chain joins TRBV29-1 to TRBJ1-2; 7 positions agree with TRBD1. CDR3 size: 12 residues. Germline V gives CDR1 SQVTM, CDR2 ANQGSEA. V shed 7 bases and J 10 bases; nucleotides not matched to a gene: 12. Written as DNA, the CDR3 is TGCAGCGCTTTGAAAGGGGGCATGGACTACACCTTC. Protein sequence: CSALKGGMDYTF. Full variable domain (rest looked up from reference TRBV29-1 and TRBJ1-2): SAVISQKPSRDICQRGTSLTIQCQVDSQVTMMFWYRQQPGQSLTLIATANQGSEATYESGFVIDKFPISRPNLTFSTLTVSNMSPEDSSIYLCSALKGGMDYTFGSGTRLTVV.

J is TRBJ1-3 and V is TRBV9, with TRBD1 identical over 9 bases. Germline values: CDR1 SGDLS, CDR2 YYNGEE. CDR3 length: 15 residues. The V gene end was trimmed by 3 bases and the J gene end by 4 bases; junction bases not matched to a gene: 5. CDR3 nucleotide sequence: TGTGCCAGCAGCGCAACAGGGGGCCGAGGAAACACCATATATTTT. This translates into CASSATGGRGNTIYF.

The chain joins TRBV6-6 to TRBJ2-7; D call uncertain. The CDR3 covers 16 residues. CDR1 is MNHNY, CDR2 SVGAGI, per germline (reference sequence). Deletions cut 0 bases from V and 6 bases from J, with 18 bases between. CDR3 DNA sequence: TGTGCCAGCAGTTACTCGGTTGGAAAAGGGTCGGGCGAGCAGTACTTC. Protein product: CASSYSVGKGSGEQYF.

The sample holds one count of this clone. This chain joins TRBV11-2 and TRBJ2-1, with 8 nucleotides matching TRBD2. The CDR3 is made up of 16 amino acids. J was trimmed by 4 bases and V by 1 base; bases with no gene match: 6. The germline V gene encodes CDR1 SGHAT and CDR2 FQNNGV. As DNA, the CDR3 is TGTGCCAGCAGCTTAGTTTCGCTAGCGGGTTACAATGAGCAGTTCTTC. Its protein is CASSLVSLAGYNEQFF.

V usage is TRBV6-1 and J usage is TRBJ2-2; D possibly corresponds to TRBD2 (5 bases). The length of the CDR3 is 15 residues. In germline, CDR1 is MNHNS, CDR2 SASEGT. Trimming shortened V by 2 bases and J by 7 bases, and 14 bases separated the two germline ends. CDR3 amino acids: CASSERVPSGGELFF. The DNA for the CDR3 is TGTGCCAGCAGTGAACGTGTACCAAGCGGCGGGGAGCTGTTTTTT.

This clone was detected many times. This sequence joins TRBV7-9 and TRBJ2-1, with a possible D match to TRBD2 (6 bases). Germline CDR1 reads SEHNR; CDR2 reads FQNEAQ (reference sequence). V was clipped by 5 bases and J by 7 bases, with 18 bases between them. The CDR3 loop spans 15 amino acids. The CDR3 nucleotides are TGTGCCAGCAGCCCCTCTGAGTTGACTAGTAATGAGCAGTTCTTC. Protein: CASSPSELTSNEQFF.

This clone was detected only once. The rearrangement joins TRBV7-2 to TRBJ1-4; tentatively, D is TRBD1 (6 bases). This CDR3 has 18 amino acids. Germline V CDR1 and CDR2: SGHTA, FQGNSA. V was shortened by 2 bases and J by 1 base, with 17 bases between the two germline ends. CDR3 DNA sequence: TGTGCCAGCAGCTTAAGAGGGGGAGGTGGTTTAACTAATGAAAAACTGTTTTTT. Its protein product is CASSLRGGGGLTNEKLFF.

In this sample, this clone turned up once. The rearrangement joins TRBV27 to TRBJ1-2, with D unresolved. V lost 4 bases, J lost 4 bases, and 10 bases lay in between. The germline V gene has CDR1 MNHEY and CDR2 SMNVEV (reference sequence). This CDR3 is 13 amino acids long. The CDR3 here is CASSSVVGYGYTF. DNA for the CDR3: TGTGCCAGCAGTTCGGTGGTTGGCTATGGCTACACCTTC.

The CDR3 DNA sequence: TGCAGCGTGTACCGACGGTCCCAAGAGACCCAGTACTTC. It translates to CSVYRRSQETQYF. This rearrangement joins TRBV29-1 to TRBJ2-5; D ambiguous. This CDR3 comprises 13 residues. Germline values: CDR1 SQVTM, CDR2 ANQGSEA. Trimming removed 6 bases at V and 1 base at J, with 12 bases between.